This is a list of T cell receptor beta chains from one sample in a study of OX40 agonist ivuxolimab in advanced cancers. Measured with immunoSEQ multiplex PCR; TCRdb has only the in-frame clones, and not every one. There are about 100,000 clones in the sample; 90% to 95% occur only once, and 2% to 3% lies in the top ten. Here the sequenced sample was CD4+ or CD8+ T cells sorted from blood, taken in a trial of the OX40 agonist ivuxolimab. These receptors originate from an adult with an advanced solid tumor such as melanoma, head and neck, liver or kidney cancer. The CDR3 runs from the conserved cysteine through the conserved F or W. The D gene is left open where the match is weak. The size of a clone is reported for some rows only, either as once, few or many, or as a class for expanded clones.

size	J	D	V	CDR3	DNA
.	TRBJ2-7	.	TRBV6-5	CASRGPHYEQYF	TGTGCCAGCAGGGGTCCCCACTACGAGCAGTACTTC
.	TRBJ2-7	TRBD2	TRBV5-4	CASSIGGAYEQYF	TGTGCCAGCAGCATCGGGGGGGCCTACGAGCAGTACTTC
.	TRBJ2-2	TRBD2	TRBV9	CASSPRLALNTGELFF	TGTGCCAGCAGCCCCAGACTAGCGCTGAACACCGGGGAGCTGTTTTTT
.	TRBJ2-1	.	TRBV7-2	CASSLANRGEQPYNEQFF	TGTGCCAGCAGCTTAGCTAATCGTGGGGAACAGCCTTACAATGAGCAGTTCTTC
.	TRBJ2-3	.	TRBV7-6	CASTDGVTDTQYF	TGTGCCAGCACTGACGGTGTCACAGATACGCAGTATTTT
.	TRBJ2-2	.	TRBV12-2	CASRFTGTGGSGELFF	TGTGCAAGTCGCTTTACCGGGACAGGGGGTTCCGGGGAGCTGTTTTTT
.	TRBJ2-3	.	TRBV19	CASSGDRRRSTDTQYF	TGTGCCAGTAGTGGGGATAGGCGGAGGTCCACAGATACGCAGTATTTT
.	TRBJ2-7	.	TRBV27	CASSFGADYEQYF	TGTGCCAGCAGTTTCGGGGCTGACTACGAGCAGTACTTC
.	TRBJ2-1	.	TRBV5-6	CASSLGPQDEQFF	TGTGCCAGCAGCCTCGGGCCTCAGGATGAGCAGTTCTTC
.	TRBJ2-7	.	TRBV9	CASSVGPGEGPYEQYF	TGTGCCAGCAGCGTAGGTCCGGGAGAGGGCCCCTACGAGCAGTACTTC
.	TRBJ2-3	TRBD2	TRBV27	CASSPRTSGGYTSSTDTQYF	TGTGCCAGCAGTCCCCGGACTAGCGGGGGATATACGTCTAGCACAGATACGCAGTATTTT
.	TRBJ2-3	.	TRBV28	CASSFLQGTDTQYF	TGTGCCAGCAGTTTCCTGCAGGGAACAGATACGCAGTATTTT
.	TRBJ2-7	.	TRBV19	CASSMAMGAPYEQYF	TGTGCCAGTAGTATGGCGATGGGGGCGCCCTACGAGCAGTACTTC
.	TRBJ1-6	.	TRBV7-6	CASSSAEDGNSPLHF	TGTGCCAGCAGCTCAGCAGAGGACGGGAATTCACCCCTCCACTTT
.	TRBJ2-7	TRBD2	TRBV19	CASSIDGNSGGSEQYF	TGTGCCAGTAGTATAGACGGGAATAGCGGGGGATCCGAGCAGTACTTC
.	TRBJ1-2	.	TRBV28	CASRQEANYGYTF	TGTGCCAGCCGACAAGAAGCTAACTATGGCTACACCTTC
.	TRBJ2-3	.	TRBV5-8	CASSLGGASTDTQYF	TGTGCCAGCAGCTTGGGTGGGGCTAGCACAGATACGCAGTATTTT
.	TRBJ2-1	TRBD2	TRBV2	CASSDGTSGSRVNEQFF	TGTGCCAGCAGTGACGGGACTAGCGGGAGTAGAGTCAATGAGCAGTTCTTC
.	TRBJ2-3	.	TRBV19	CASSMDVDPTDTQYF	TGTGCCAGTAGTATGGACGTAGACCCCACAGATACGCAGTATTTT
.	TRBJ2-2	.	TRBV4-1	CASSQDPPSGYTGELFF	TGCGCCAGCAGCCAAGATCCCCCAAGCGGGTACACCGGGGAGCTGTTTTTT
.	TRBJ2-7	TRBD1	TRBV29-1	CSVEALRDRATYEQYF	TGCAGCGTTGAAGCGCTTCGGGACAGGGCTACCTACGAGCAGTACTTC
.	TRBJ2-6	TRBD2	TRBV5-1	CASSSWTSGNSGANVLTF	TGCGCCAGCAGCTCGTGGACTAGCGGGAACTCTGGGGCCAACGTCCTGACTTTC
.	TRBJ2-1	TRBD2	TRBV2	CASSEGPGASGSGVSYNEQFF	TGTGCCAGCAGTGAAGGGCCTGGCGCTAGCGGGAGTGGGGTGTCCTACAATGAGCAGTTCTTC
.	TRBJ2-3	.	TRBV10-1	CASSEVGMGTQYF	TGCGCCAGCAGTGAGGTGGGCATGGGTACGCAGTATTTT
.	TRBJ2-1	TRBD2	TRBV19	CASLTSGSSYNEQFF	TGTGCCAGTCTTACTAGCGGGAGCTCCTACAATGAGCAGTTCTTC
once	TRBJ1-1	.	TRBV29-1	CSVGAGANTEAFF	TGCAGCGTTGGGGCGGGGGCGAACACTGAAGCTTTCTTT
.	TRBJ2-1	.	TRBV29-1	CSVEDPGVESSYNEQFF	TGCAGCGTTGAAGACCCGGGGGTCGAGAGCTCCTACAATGAGCAGTTCTTC
.	TRBJ1-1	TRBD1	TRBV7-8	CASSLGTTGGTEAFF	TGTGCCAGCAGCTTGGGAACAACAGGGGGCACTGAAGCTTTCTTT